Listed here are 5 T cell receptor beta chains from one sample, sequenced in a study of glioma-infiltrating T cells. TCR alpha and beta CDR3 regions were amplified from RNA using iRepertoire nested multiplex PCR. TCRdb independently ran MiXCR on the multiplex PCR reads; one entry per CDR3 protein. The data show a few hundred thousand distinct CDR3 sequences, roughly 41% seen once. Sequenced input: glioma tissue, nonneoplastic brain tissue, or PBMCs (not recorded which). These receptor sequences come from a human donor with low-grade glioma or glioblastoma, undergoing nonglioma brain surgery, or in good health (not recorded which).

With regard to this clonotype: A much larger clone differs by one base, so this may be a read error. The gene calls are TRBV20-1 and TRBJ2-7; TRBD2 matches at 8 bases. CDR1 DFQATT and CDR2 SNEGSKA come from the germline V gene (reference sequence). CDR3 length: 15 amino acids. Unmatched junction bases numbered 13, after V lost 4 bases and J lost 5 bases. CDR3 nucleotide sequence: TGCAGTGCTAACCTGGGGGGACTAGTGGTTCACGAGCAGTACTTC. Translating it yields CSANLGGLVVHEQYF.

The chain joins TRBV4-1 to TRBJ2-7, with 8 bases aligning to TRBD2. The CDR3 totals 14 residues. V was clipped by 6 bases and J by 0 bases; unmatched bases: 4. The germline CDR1 and CDR2 sequences are MGHRA and YSYEKL. The CDR3 protein is CASRRLASSYEQYF. The DNA of the CDR3 is TGCGCCAGCAGGCGACTAGCGAGCTCCTACGAGCAGTACTTC.

The rearrangement links TRBV20-1 to TRBJ2-7; no clear D. This CDR3 region has 13 residues. Germline CDR1 reads DFQATT; CDR2 reads SNEGSKA (reference sequence). V lost 0 bases and J 4 bases, leaving 10 bases between the germline ends. CDR3 DNA sequence: TGCAGTGCTAGAGATCACAAATTTTACGAGCAGTACTTC. Translating gives CSARDHKFYEQYF.

The CDR3 DNA reads as TGTGCCAGCAGCACAACTAGCGAGTACAATGAGCAGTACTTC. It yields the protein CASSTTSEYNEQYF. This rearrangement joins TRBV3-1 to TRBJ2-5, with TRBD2 matching 7 bases. Per the germline V gene, CDR1 is LGHDT and CDR2 is YNNKEL (reference sequence). This CDR3 contains 14 residues. V shed 5 bases, J shed 11 bases, and the junction held 14 bases outside the gene matches.

This clonotype was detected a few times. The gene calls are TRBV10-3 and TRBJ1-5; D not resolved. Germline values: CDR1 ENHRY, CDR2 SYGVKD. The CDR3 loop spans 15 amino acids. Trimming cost V 3 bases and J 2 bases, with 11 bases left between them. The CDR3 sequence is CAISDYDGGNQPQHF. The CDR3 coding sequence is TGTGCCATCAGTGATTATGATGGGGGCAATCAGCCCCAGCATTTT.